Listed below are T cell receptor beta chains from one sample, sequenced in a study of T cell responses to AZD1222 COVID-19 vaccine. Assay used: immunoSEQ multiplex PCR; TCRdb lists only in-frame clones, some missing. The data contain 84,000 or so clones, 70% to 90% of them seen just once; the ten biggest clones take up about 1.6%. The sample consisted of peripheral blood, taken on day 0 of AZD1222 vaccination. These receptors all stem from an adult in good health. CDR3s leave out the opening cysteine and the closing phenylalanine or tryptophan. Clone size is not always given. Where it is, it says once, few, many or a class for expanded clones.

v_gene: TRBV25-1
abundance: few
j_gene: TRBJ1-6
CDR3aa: ASSGADVGTGWDSPLH

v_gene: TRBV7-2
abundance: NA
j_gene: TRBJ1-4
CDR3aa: ASSLGPGTAGEKLF

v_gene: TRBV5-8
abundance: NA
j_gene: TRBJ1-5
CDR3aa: AGRTGTSTEPQH

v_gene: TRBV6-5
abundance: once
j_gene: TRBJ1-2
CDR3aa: ASSYSGQGDYGYT

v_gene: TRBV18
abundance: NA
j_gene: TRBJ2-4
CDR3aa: ASSRSGQGSIQY

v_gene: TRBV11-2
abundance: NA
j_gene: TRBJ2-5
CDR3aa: ASSLTGGLETQY

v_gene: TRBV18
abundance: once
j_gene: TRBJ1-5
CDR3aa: ASSRDYGGDQPQH

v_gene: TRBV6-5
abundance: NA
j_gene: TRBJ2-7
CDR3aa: ASSYTRREGYEQY

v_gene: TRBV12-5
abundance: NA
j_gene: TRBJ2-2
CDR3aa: ASGLKTGLAGVDYTGELF

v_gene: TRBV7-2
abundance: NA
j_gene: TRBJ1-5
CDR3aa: ASSLTRKGQPQH

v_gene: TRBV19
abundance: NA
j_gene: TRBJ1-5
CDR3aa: ASTLDTNQPQH

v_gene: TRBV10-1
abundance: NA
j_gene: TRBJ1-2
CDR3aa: ASRERELSCGYT

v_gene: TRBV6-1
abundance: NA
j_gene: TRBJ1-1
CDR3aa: ASSDRGRVGTEAF

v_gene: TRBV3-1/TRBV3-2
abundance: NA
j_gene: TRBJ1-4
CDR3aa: ASSQESQGNNEKLF

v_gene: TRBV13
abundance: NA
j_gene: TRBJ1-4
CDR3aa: ASSFRDFDEKLF

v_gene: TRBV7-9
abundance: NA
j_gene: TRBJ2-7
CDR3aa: ASSDHVSGRTYEQY

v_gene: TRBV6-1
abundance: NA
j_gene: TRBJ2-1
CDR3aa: ASSIQGGRDNEQF

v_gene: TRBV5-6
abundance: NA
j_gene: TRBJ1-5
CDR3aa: ASSRGHNQPQH

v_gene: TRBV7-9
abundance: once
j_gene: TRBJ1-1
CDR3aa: ASSSSRGDTEAF

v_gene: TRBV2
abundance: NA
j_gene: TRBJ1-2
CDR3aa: ASKQGSAAGYT

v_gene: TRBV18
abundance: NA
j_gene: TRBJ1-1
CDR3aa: ASSPPGTGGGYTEAF

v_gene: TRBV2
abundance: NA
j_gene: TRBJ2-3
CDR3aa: ASSEAGSGRGDTQY